This section outlines one T cell receptor (beta chain) sequence together with its context. Its antigen is unidentified. The sample is drawn from a study of human CD8 memory T cell subsets. The study, taken as a whole, reports: Stem-like memory T cell repertoires overlapped minimally with precursor exhausted T cell repertoires. Similar levels of high diversity, measured as normalized Shannon-Wiener diversity, were found in stem-like memory and precursor exhausted T cells, which was not the case for effector memory cells.

Libraries targeted TCR beta using 5' RACE with UMIs. Reanalyzing the 5' RACE reads, TCRdb keeps one entry per CDR3 protein, without DNA. There are approximately 8,200 distinct CDR3 sequences in the sample, with roughly 25% held by the top ten. The TCR originated in a human donor in good health. The material sequenced was CD8+ T cells from PBMCs.

CDR3 sequence: CASSLSSSGSYEQYF. V is TRBV7-6 and J is TRBJ2-7; TCRdb's D call of TRBD2 is untestable without DNA. Germline V gives CDR1 SGHVS, CDR2 FNYEAQ. The CDR3 sequence is 15 residues long.